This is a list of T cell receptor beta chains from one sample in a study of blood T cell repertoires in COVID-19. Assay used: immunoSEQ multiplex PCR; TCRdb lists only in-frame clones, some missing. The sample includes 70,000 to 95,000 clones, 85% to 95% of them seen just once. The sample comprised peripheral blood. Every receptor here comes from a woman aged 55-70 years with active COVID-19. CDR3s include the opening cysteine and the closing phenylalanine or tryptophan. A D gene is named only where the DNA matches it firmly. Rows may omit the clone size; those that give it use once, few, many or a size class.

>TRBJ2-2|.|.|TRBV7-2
CASSLAATSNTGELFF
TGTGCCAGCAGCTTAGCGGCCACCTCGAACACCGGGGAGCTGTTTTTT
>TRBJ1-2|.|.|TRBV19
CASSIGKFVGDGYTF
TGTGCCAGTAGTATTGGGAAGTTTGTAGGGGATGGCTACACCTTC
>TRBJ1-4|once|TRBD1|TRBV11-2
CASSVGRTGGDKAEKLFF
TGTGCCAGCAGCGTGGGTCGGACAGGGGGGGATAAGGCGGAAAAACTGTTTTTT
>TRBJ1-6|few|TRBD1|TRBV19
CASSPGTGNNSPLHF
TGTGCCAGTAGTCCCGGGACAGGGAATAATTCACCCCTCCACTTT
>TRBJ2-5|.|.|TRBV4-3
CASSPERAGQETQYF
TGCGCCAGCAGCCCAGAGCGTGCAGGGCAAGAGACCCAGTACTTC
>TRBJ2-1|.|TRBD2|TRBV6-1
CASSEELVGGLAEQFF
TGTGCCAGCAGTGAAGAGTTAGTGGGAGGGCTTGCTGAGCAGTTCTTC
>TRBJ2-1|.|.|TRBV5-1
CASSFSVGNEQFF
TGCGCCAGCAGCTTTAGCGTCGGCAATGAGCAGTTCTTC
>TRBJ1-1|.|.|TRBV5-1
CASAKRAGRENTEAFF
TGCGCCAGCGCCAAACGGGCAGGCCGGGAGAACACTGAAGCTTTCTTT
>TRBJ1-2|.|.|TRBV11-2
CASSLSAGYTF
TGTGCCAGCAGCCTATCCGCGGGCTACACCTTC
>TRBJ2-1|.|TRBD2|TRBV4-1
CASSQDTSGGYNEQFF
TGCGCCAGCAGCCAAGACACTAGCGGGGGTTACAATGAGCAGTTCTTC
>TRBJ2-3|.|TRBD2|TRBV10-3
CAISDASGSTDTQYF
TGTGCCATCAGCGACGCTAGCGGTAGCACAGATACGCAGTATTTT
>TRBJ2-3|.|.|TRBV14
CASSQGHLTDTQYF
TGTGCCAGCAGCCAGGGACATCTCACAGATACGCAGTATTTT
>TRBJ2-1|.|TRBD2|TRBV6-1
CASSDWLAGVNEQFF
TGTGCCAGCAGTGATTGGCTAGCGGGAGTTAATGAGCAGTTCTTC
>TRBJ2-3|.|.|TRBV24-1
CATSDQRDTSTDTQYF
TGTGCCACCAGTGATCAGAGGGACACGAGCACAGATACGCAGTATTTT
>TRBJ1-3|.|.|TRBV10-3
CAISVDGLSGNTIYF
TGTGCCATCAGTGTAGATGGTCTTTCTGGAAACACCATATATTTT
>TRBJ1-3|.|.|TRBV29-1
CSAQPQGTGNTIYF
TGCAGCGCTCAACCCCAGGGAACTGGAAACACCATATATTTT
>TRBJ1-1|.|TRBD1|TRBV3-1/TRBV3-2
CASSQVGTDLNTEAFF
TGTGCCAGCAGCCAAGTAGGGACAGATTTGAACACTGAAGCTTTCTTT